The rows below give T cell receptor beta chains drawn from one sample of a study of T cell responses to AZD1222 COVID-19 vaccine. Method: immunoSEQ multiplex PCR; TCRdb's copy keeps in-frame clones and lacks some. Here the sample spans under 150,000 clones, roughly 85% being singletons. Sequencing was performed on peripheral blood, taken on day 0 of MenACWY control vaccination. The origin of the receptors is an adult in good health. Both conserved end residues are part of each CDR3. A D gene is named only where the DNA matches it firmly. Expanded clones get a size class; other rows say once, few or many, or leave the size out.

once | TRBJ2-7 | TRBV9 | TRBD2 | TGTGCCAGCAGCGTAGGGAGCACTAGCGGAACTTGGGAGCAGTACTTC | CASSVGSTSGTWEQYF
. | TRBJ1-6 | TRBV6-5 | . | TGTGCCAGCAGAGGGACATCCTCCTATAATTCACCCCTCCACTTT | CASRGTSSYNSPLHF
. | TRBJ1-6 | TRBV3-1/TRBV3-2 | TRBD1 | TGTGCCAGCAGCCAAGATCGAGACAGGGTAGGCTCACCCCTCCACTTT | CASSQDRDRVGSPLHF
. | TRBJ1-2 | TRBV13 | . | TGTGCCAGCAGCTTACGAGGGGACTACTATGGCTACACCTTC | CASSLRGDYYGYTF
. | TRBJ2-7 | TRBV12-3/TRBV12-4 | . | TGTGCCGAAATTCGAATCGGGCCCCTAGAGCAGTACTTC | CAEIRIGPLEQYF
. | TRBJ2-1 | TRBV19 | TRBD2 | TGTGCCAGTAGTAAGGGACTAGCTCCGTCCTACAATGAGCAGTTCTTC | CASSKGLAPSYNEQFF
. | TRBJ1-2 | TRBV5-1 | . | TGCGCCAGCAGCTTGGGCCTCCAGGGTATTAGAGACTATGGCTACACCTTC | CASSLGLQGIRDYGYTF
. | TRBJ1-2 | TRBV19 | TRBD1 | TGTGCCAGTAGTACCGGGGACAGGGTTTCGGGAGGCTACACCTTC | CASSTGDRVSGGYTF
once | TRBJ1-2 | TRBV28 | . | TGTGCCAGCAGTTCCTCAGGGAGATATGGCTACACCTTC | CASSSSGRYGYTF
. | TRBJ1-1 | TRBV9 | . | TGTGCCAGCAGCGTACAGCTGAACACTGAAGCTTTCTTT | CASSVQLNTEAFF
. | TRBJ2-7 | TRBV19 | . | TGTGCCAGTAGTACCCAGGGCAACTACGAGCAGTACTTC | CASSTQGNYEQYF
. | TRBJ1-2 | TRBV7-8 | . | TGTGCCAGCAGCTTAGCAAATGTCAGGGCAGATGGCTACACCTTC | CASSLANVRADGYTF
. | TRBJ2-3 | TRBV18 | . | TGTGCCAGCTCACCCTCCGGGCGGGTGCCCACAGATACGCAGTATTTT | CASSPSGRVPTDTQYF
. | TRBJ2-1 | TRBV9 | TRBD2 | TGTGCCAGCAGCTCTAGCGGGAGCCCCTACAATGAGCAGTTCTTC | CASSSSGSPYNEQFF
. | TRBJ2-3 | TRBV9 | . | TGTGCCAGCAGCGTAGGGGCAGGGGGGAACACAGATACGCAGTATTTT | CASSVGAGGNTDTQYF
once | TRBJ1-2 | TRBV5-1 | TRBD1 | TGCGCCAGCAGCAGGGACAGGGGATATGGCTACACCTTC | CASSRDRGYGYTF
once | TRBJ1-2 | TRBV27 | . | TGTGCCAGCAGCCACGGGACGGATAACTATGGCTACACCTTC | CASSHGTDNYGYTF
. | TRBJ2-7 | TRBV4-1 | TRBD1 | TGCGCCAGCAGCCAGCCCGGGACAGGGTATAACGAGCAGTACTTC | CASSQPGTGYNEQYF
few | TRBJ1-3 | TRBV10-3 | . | TGTGCCATCAGGGGTCAGGTCGGAAACACCATATATTTT | CAIRGQVGNTIYF
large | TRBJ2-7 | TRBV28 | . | TGTGCCAGCAGTTTCCTCGGCGGGGGCTTGTACGAGCAGTACTTC | CASSFLGGGLYEQYF
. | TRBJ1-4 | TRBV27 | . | TGTGCCAGCACGACACGGCAAAATGAAAAACTGTTTTTT | CASTTRQNEKLFF
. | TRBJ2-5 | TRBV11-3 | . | TGTGCCAGCAGCGATGGGGTTGAGACCCAGTACTTC | CASSDGVETQYF
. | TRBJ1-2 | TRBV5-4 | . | TGTGCCAGCAGCCCGGAGGGGGGCAGAGCTTTAGACTATGGCTACACCTTC | CASSPEGGRALDYGYTF
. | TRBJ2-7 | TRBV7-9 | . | TGTGCCAGCAGCTTTACAGGGCTCGCCTACGAGCAGTACTTC | CASSFTGLAYEQYF
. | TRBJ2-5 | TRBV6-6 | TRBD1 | TGTGCCAGCAGGATGGACAGGGGGCAGGAGACCCAGTACTTC | CASRMDRGQETQYF
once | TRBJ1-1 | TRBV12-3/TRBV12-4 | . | TGTGCCAGCAGTGCCGAAATGAACACTGAAGCTTTCTTT | CASSAEMNTEAFF
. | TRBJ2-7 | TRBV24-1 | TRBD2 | TGTGCCACCAGGGAGCGGGACTCCTACGAGCAGTACTTC | CATRERDSYEQYF
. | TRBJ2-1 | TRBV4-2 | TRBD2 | TGTGCCAGCAGCCATGAACTCCAAGCGGGGGGGCGCAGGAGGGACAATGAGCAGTTCTTC | CASSHELQAGGRRRDNEQFF
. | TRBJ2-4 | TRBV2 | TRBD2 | TGTGCCAGCAATTGGGGGGGACCCACTAGCGGGAGGCTGGACATTCAGTACTTC | CASNWGGPTSGRLDIQYF
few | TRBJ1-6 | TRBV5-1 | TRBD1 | TGCGCCAGCAGCTTCCGAACCGGGACAGGGTATTCACCCCTCCACTTT | CASSFRTGTGYSPLHF
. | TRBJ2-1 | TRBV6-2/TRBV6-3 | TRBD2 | TGTGCCAGCAGTTACTCGACTCGAACTAGCGGGCTCAATTACAATGAGCAGTTCTTC | CASSYSTRTSGLNYNEQFF